This T cell receptor (beta chain) was sequenced for a study of memory CD4+ T cells and cytomegalovirus serostatus. Study-wide background: Of the healthy Belgian adults, several were CMV seropositive and more than 20 seronegative.

Trimming took off 4 bases at V and 3 bases at J, with 15 bases between the two ends. Germline V gene lookup returns CDR1 MGHRA and CDR2 YSYEKL. This CDR3 has 15 residues. Per the authors' pipeline: Out-of-frame sequences were removed, leaving 2 million to 2.5 million distinct TCRbeta sequences. The assay was immunoSEQ multiplex PCR, and TCRdb's table has in-frame clones only and misses some. V and J calls plus clone size are reproduced from that table; the DNA served to infer D and trimming. The sample yields some 50,000 clones, 74% seen once. The sort gate was single viable CD3+CD4+CD8-CD45RO+ cells for memory CD4+ T cells. After thawing, CD4+ T cells were positively selected.

Material: memory CD4+ T cells from blood. The chain has TRBV4-1 and TRBJ2-5; D might be TRBD2 (5 bases). The clonotype was recovered from an adult in good health and CMV-seropositive. In nucleotides, the CDR3 is TGCGCCAGCAGCCGCCGGGGTCGGGGAGAAGAGACCCAGTACTTC. Translating it yields CASSRRGRGEETQYF.